In its sample, the clone carrying this T cell receptor beta chain was seen once. The germline V and J ends were trimmed by 3 bases and 2 bases, with 7 bases remaining between them. This CDR3 comprises 12 residues. Germline CDR1 and CDR2: DFQATT and SNEGSKA (reference sequence). The sample originates from a study of blood T cell repertoires in COVID-19. Study-level background: Researchers got acute and convalescent COVID-19 samples from the United States, Italy and Spain. Nucleic acid was either cDNA or gDNA, and it came from T cells, B-cell-depleted T cells, or PBMCs.

In the original workflow: Quantification of nucleated cells was approximated via reference gene primer amplification. Assay: immunoSEQ multiplex PCR; the TCRdb copy retains only in-frame clones and omits some. That table supplies the V and J calls and clone size; D and trimming were determined from the DNA. The profile shows about 190,000 clones, roughly nine tenths of them singletons. This chain links TRBV20-1 with TRBJ1-2; D not resolved. Input material: peripheral blood. This TCR was recovered from a man in his forties with acute or convalescent COVID-19. The CDR3 DNA reads TGCAGTGCTAGTAACGAGAACTATGGCTACACCTTC. It codes for CSASNENYGYTF.